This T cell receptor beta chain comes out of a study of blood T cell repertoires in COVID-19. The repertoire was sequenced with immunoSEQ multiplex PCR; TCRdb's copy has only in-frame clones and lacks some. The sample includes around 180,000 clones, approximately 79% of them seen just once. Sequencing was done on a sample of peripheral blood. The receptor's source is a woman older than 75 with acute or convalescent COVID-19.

The CDR3 is CASSRGQSTGELFF. The CDR3 nucleotides are TGCGCCAGCAGTCGTGGACAAAGCACCGGGGAGCTGTTTTTT. The chain employs TRBV5-1 and TRBJ2-2; maybe TRBD1 (5 bases). The germline V and J ends were trimmed by 5 bases and 4 bases, with 12 bases remaining between them. The CDR3 sequence is 14 residues long. Germline V gene sequence: CDR1 SGHRS, CDR2 YFSETQ. Complete variable domain (other parts from reference TRBV5-1 and TRBJ2-2): KAGVTQTPRYLIKTRGQQVTLSCSPISGHRSVSWYQQTPGQGLQFLFEYFSETQRNKGNFPGRFSGRQFSNSRSEMNVSTLELGDSALYLCASSRGQSTGELFFGEGSRLTVL.